This T cell receptor (beta chain) was observed in a study of T cell responses to AZD1222 COVID-19 vaccine. The protocol was immunoSEQ multiplex PCR, while the TCRdb copy is restricted to in-frame clones and leaves out a portion. Among 150,000 to 200,000 clones listed, under 95% were seen once. Concerning this clone: Its antigen is not known.

General study points: Donors were largely white British and mainly female; clonal diversity was possibly underestimated. Just six AZD1222 recipients tested seropositive at baseline.

The sample was peripheral blood, taken on day 0 of AZD1222 vaccination. The TCR originated in an adult in good health.

CDR3 DNA: TGTGCCAGCACTATTGGGACGGGGAACACTGAAGCTTTCTTT. Translating it yields CASTIGTGNTEAFF. The J gene is TRBJ1-1, the V gene TRBV7-8, with D possibly matching TRBD1 (5 bases). V was clipped by 7 bases and J by 1 base, with 13 bases between them. The CDR3 contains 14 residues. Germline loops: CDR1 SGHVS, CDR2 FQNEAQ.